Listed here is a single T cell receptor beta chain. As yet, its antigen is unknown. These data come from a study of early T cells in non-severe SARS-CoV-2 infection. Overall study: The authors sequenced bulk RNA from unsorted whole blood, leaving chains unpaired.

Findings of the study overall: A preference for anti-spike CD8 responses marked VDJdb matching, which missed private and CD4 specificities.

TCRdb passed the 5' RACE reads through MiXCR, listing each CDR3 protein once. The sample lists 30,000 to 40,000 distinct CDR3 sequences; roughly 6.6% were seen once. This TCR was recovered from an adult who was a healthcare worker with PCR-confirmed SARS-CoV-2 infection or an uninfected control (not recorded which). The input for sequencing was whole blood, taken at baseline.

The DNA of the CDR3 is TGTGCCAGCAGCTTAGGGGACGGCAATGAGCAGTTCTTC. Encoded protein: CASSLGDGNEQFF. The chain employs TRBV7-9 and TRBJ2-1, with D possibly called TRBD1 or TRBD2 (5 bases each). The V end lost 1 base, the J end lost 6 bases, and 7 bases lay between the germline ends. Germline-derived CDR1 and CDR2 are SEHNR and FQNEAQ (reference sequence). CDR3 length equals 13 residues.